This TCR beta chain stems from a study of T-cell reconstitution after alpha-beta-depleted transplantation in children (dated by TCRdb to the mid-2010s). Describing the broader study: The study quantitatively tracked T-cell immune reconstitution after TCRalphabeta/CD19-depleted allogeneic hematopoietic cell transplantation in children using TCR repertoire profiling. On the study overall, not on this receptor specifically: In some patients, the high TCRbeta diversity seen at day 60 was put down to recipient T cells and intrathymic progenitors that had survived conditioning. The apparently early recovery of alphabetaT-cell counts about two months after transplant reportedly depended on only several hundred rapidly expanded clones that came from non-depleted graft cells. Hyperexpanded clone frequencies declined over subsequent months; after one year, T-cell counts and TCRbeta diversity were mostly attributed to newly produced T cells.

The library came from PCR. The sequencer listed for this sample is Illumina HiSeq 2500. TCR libraries were prepared with molecular barcoding, using unique molecular identifiers to normalize TCRbeta repertoire quantification. TCRdb's own reprocessing of the public reads used fastp at Q25 and MiXCR and kept productive beta chains. Every CDR3 protein is listed once, alongside the most common genes and DNA of its rows. The sample records hundreds of thousands of distinct CDR3 sequences, about 12% of which are singletons. The ten most abundant clones make up around 0.76% of the sample. Of note for this clonotype: The target of this receptor is not known. No much larger clonotype is one base removed from it; base qualities were not supplied.

The treatment or condition label for this specimen denotes: allogeneic hematopoietic cell transplantation with graft depleted of TCRalphabeta T cells and CD19 B cells. The children who served as transplant recipients had been given grafts of TCRalphabeta/CD19-depleted allogeneic hematopoietic cells. V is pared back by 6 bases and J by 1 base, with 13 bases lying between the germline termini. The CDR1 and CDR2 encoded by the germline V gene (reference sequence) are LNHDA and SQIVND. Inclusive of the bounding cysteine and phenylalanine, the CDR3 is 15 residues long. Kept here is only the CDR3 DNA, which spans 45 bases and is read in frame from base 1.

The origin of this receptor is a girl between 2 and 10 years old with congenital amegakaryocytic thrombocytopenia, due to receive a stem cell transplant. Sample: PBMCs, taken before TCRalphabeta/CD19-depleted stem cell transplant. Recombination joined TRBV19 with TRBJ2-1, with a tentative D gene TRBD1 over 5 matching bases. The CDR3 corresponds to CASREQVASYNEQFF. The bases read TGTGCCAGTAGGGAACAGGTGGCGTCCTACAATGAGCAGTTCTTC.